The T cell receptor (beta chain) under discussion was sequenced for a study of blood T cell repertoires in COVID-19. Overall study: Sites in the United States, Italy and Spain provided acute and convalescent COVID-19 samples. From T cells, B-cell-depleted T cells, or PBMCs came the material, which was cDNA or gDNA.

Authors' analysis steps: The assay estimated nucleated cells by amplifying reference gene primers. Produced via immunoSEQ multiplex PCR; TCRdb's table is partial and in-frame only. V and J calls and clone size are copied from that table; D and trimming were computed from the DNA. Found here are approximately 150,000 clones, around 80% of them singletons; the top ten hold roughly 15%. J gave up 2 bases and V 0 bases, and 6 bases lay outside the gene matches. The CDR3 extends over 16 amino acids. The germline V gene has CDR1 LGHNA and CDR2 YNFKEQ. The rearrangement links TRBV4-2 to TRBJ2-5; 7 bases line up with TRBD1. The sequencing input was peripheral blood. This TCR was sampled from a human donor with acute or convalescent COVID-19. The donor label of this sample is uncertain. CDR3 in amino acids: CASSQELRQGQETQYF. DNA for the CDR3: TGTGCCAGCAGCCAAGAGCTACGACAGGGTCAAGAGACCCAGTACTTC.